This TCR beta chain was recovered during a study of shared clonotypes between healthy human individuals. Study outcomes and limitations: Clonotypes not shared had lower generation probabilities than those common to all four donors.

The study drew its donors from healthy HIV-negative adults without recent acute infections or vaccinations. The CDR3 covers 12 residues. From germline, CDR1 is MNHNS and CDR2 SASEGT. V was clipped by 6 bases and J by 0 bases, with 3 bases between them. The protocol was immunoSEQ multiplex PCR, while the TCRdb copy is restricted to in-frame clones and leaves out a portion. The data hold more than 2,000,000 clones, with around 90% observed a single time. Points on this clone: Its specificity is not known. Other nucleotide sequences from this sample produce the same CDR3.

The sequenced material came from naive CD4+ T cells sorted from blood. Subset noted: CD45RA+ positively selected. The rearrangement uses TRBV6-1 and TRBJ1-5; D remains ambiguous. The TCR originated in a man between 18 and 35 years old in good health. DNA for the CDR3: TGTGCCAGCAGAGTTAGCAATCAGCCCCAGCATTTT. Its translation: CASRVSNQPQHF.